This T cell receptor beta chain derives from a study of blood T cell repertoires in COVID-19. V lost 4 bases, J lost 1 base, and 11 bases lay in between. The CDR3 contains 14 residues. Germline V gene lookup returns CDR1 SGHKS and CDR2 YYEKEE (reference sequence). Sequenced by immunoSEQ multiplex PCR; TCRdb stores in-frame clones only, minus some. Of 200,000 to 250,000 clones listed, 87% were seen once; the top ten hold 10% to 15%. Sample: peripheral blood. The clonotype originates from a woman between 18 and 29 years old who had recovered from COVID-19. This sequence joins TRBV5-5 and TRBJ1-1, with D possibly matching TRBD1 (5 bases). CDR3 residues: CASSAGGRNTEAFF. The CDR3 DNA reads as TGTGCCAGCAGCGCGGGGGGGAGGAACACTGAAGCTTTCTTT.